The clone carrying this T cell receptor (beta chain) was found a few times. The antigen is unknown. The data stem from a study of radiation and T cells in renal cell carcinoma. General study results and limits: Top tumor clonotypes rose in blood 2 weeks post-radiation, then contracted. Pretreatment tumor biopsies were lacking, so baseline clonotypes are unknown.

This table comes from immunoSEQ multiplex PCR, and its TCRdb copy is limited to in-frame clones, with some not included. The data show some 22,000 clones, about 80% seen once. Indicated time point: baseline pretreatment blood. Specified treatment: 15 Gy SBRT to primary tumor, nephrectomy 4 weeks later. Serial blood draws occurred at baseline and 2 and 4 weeks post-SBRT. Germline-derived CDR1 and CDR2 are MGHRA and YSYEKL. The CDR3 is 14 amino acids. V shed 5 bases, J shed 8 bases, and the junction held 11 bases outside the gene matches. The chain uses TRBV4-1 and TRBJ1-1, with TRBD1 identical over 7 bases. This sequence was found in a man aged 60 to 75 with renal cell carcinoma. Source: blood, taken from a patient whose treatment included radiotherapy and nephrectomy. The DNA of the CDR3 is TGCGCCAGCAGCAAAGCTAGACAGGGCTTGGAAGCTTTCTTT. Translated: CASSKARQGLEAFF.